The 16 T cell receptor beta chains reported below all come from one sample, sequenced in a study of Graves' ophthalmopathy and Graves' hyperthyroidism. CDR3 regions of TCR beta were amplified from RNA transcripts. First-round RT-PCR employed HTBI primers, with a second-round multiplex PCR after it. TCRdb used MiXCR to reprocess the multiplex PCR reads, holding one entry per CDR3 protein. The top ten clones hold over 8.5% of a sample with roughly 1.1 million distinct CDR3 sequences, approximately 35% of them seen once. Sequencing was done on a sample of peripheral blood or thyroid tissue (not recorded which). All receptors come from an adult man with Graves' hyperthyroidism.

The chain carries TRBV6-6 and TRBJ1-2; D perhaps matches TRBD1 (6 bases). Germline V CDR1 and CDR2: MNHNY, SVGAGI (reference sequence). The CDR3 loop spans 13 amino acids. Trimming stripped 5 bases from V and 12 bases from J, with 19 bases between. The CDR3 region has the DNA TGTGCCAGCAGTGAGCCGGGACAATATTTCGACACCTTC. Residues: CASSEPGQYFDTF.

The chain joins TRBV4-1 to TRBJ2-2; D ambiguous. The V gene's germline CDR1 is MGHRA and CDR2 YSYEKL. The ends were cut back, 4 bases at V and 4 bases at J, with 19 bases in the middle. This CDR3 is 17 amino acids long. CDR3 residues: CASSPKQATPVTGELFF. The DNA of the CDR3 is TGCGCCAGCAGCCCAAAGCAGGCGACACCCGTCACCGGGGAGCTGTTTTTT.

V gene TRBV7-6 combines with J gene TRBJ1-1; D gene ambiguous. Germline V gives CDR1 SGHVS, CDR2 FNYEAQ. V was cut by 1 base and J by 4 bases, with 7 bases left in between. This CDR3 is 13 amino acids long. CDR3 protein: CASSLGEVTEAFF. CDR3 sequence (DNA): TGTGCCAGCAGCTTAGGAGAAGTCACTGAAGCTTTCTTT.

This clonotype occurred many times. The chain uses TRBV12-3 or TRBV12-4 and TRBJ1-1; 8 positions match TRBD1. This CDR3 contains 13 residues. The J segment lost 5 bases and the V segment lost 6 bases, leaving 5 bases of the junction unmatched. The DNA of the CDR3 is TGTGCCAGCAGGAACAGGGGGGATACTGAAGCTTTCTTT. Protein product: CASRNRGDTEAFF.

The rearrangement uses TRBV5-5 and TRBJ2-7, with 9 bases lining up with TRBD1. The CDR3 has 13 amino acids. Germline trimming cut 6 bases from V and 6 bases from J; bases unmatched to any gene: 7. CDR1 and CDR2 from the germline V gene are SGHKS and YYEKEE (reference sequence). Here the CDR3 DNA reads TGTGCCAGCACTGGGACAGGGCACTCCGAGCAGTACTTC. Residues: CASTGTGHSEQYF.

This chain links TRBV20-1 with TRBJ1-5; TRBD1 might be the D (5 bases). The CDR3 spans 16 residues. The V end lost 0 bases, the J end lost 0 bases, and 12 bases lay between the germline ends. The V gene's germline CDR1 is DFQATT and CDR2 SNEGSKA (reference sequence). The CDR3 DNA reads TGCAGTGCTAGAGATTACAGGCCGTATAGCAATCAGCCCCAGCATTTT. Protein: CSARDYRPYSNQPQHF.

This clonotype appeared once. V gene TRBV4-3 combines with J gene TRBJ2-3, with 14 bases aligning to TRBD2. Germline V gives CDR1 LGHNA, CDR2 YSLEER. With V trimmed by 3 bases and J by 6 bases, 8 bases remained unmatched. There are 17 residues in the CDR3. CDR3 sequence (DNA): TGCGCCAGCAGCCAGAACCCGGGACTAGCGGGGGTCGATACGCAGTATTTT. It specifies CASSQNPGLAGVDTQYF.

This clonotype was counted at least ten times. CDR3 DNA: TGTGCCAGCAGTGAAGATGGGGCTGATCAGCCCCAGCATTTT. As protein: CASSEDGADQPQHF. The rearrangement links TRBV2 to TRBJ1-5; D might be TRBD1 (5 bases). The CDR3 consists of 14 residues. V was pared by 1 base and J by 5 bases, with 9 bases between. CDR1 and CDR2 from the germline V gene are SNHLY and FYNNEI.

There are many counts of this clonotype. The chain joins TRBV20-1 to TRBJ1-4; D is undetermined. The CDR3 length is 14 residues. Germline-derived CDR1 and CDR2 are DFQATT and SNEGSKA (reference sequence). Between the trimmed V and J ends, which lost 3 bases and 7 bases, there was a span of 15 bases. CDR3 protein: CSASLVGLREKLFF. In nucleotides, the CDR3 is TGCAGTGCTAGTTTGGTAGGGTTACGTGAAAAACTGTTTTTT.

This clonotype was seen many times. V usage is TRBV20-1 and J usage is TRBJ2-7, with TRBD1 matching 8 bases. The CDR3 extends over 11 amino acids. Germline CDR1 is DFQATT and CDR2 is SNEGSKA (reference sequence). The chain's CDR3 is CSVDRDHEQYF. The CDR3 nucleotides are TGCAGCGTGGACAGGGACCACGAGCAGTACTTC.

This chain connects TRBV6-1 to TRBJ1-2, with TRBD1 matching over 7 bases. After removal of 0 bases from V and 8 bases from J, the junction contained 6 bases not matched to a gene. CDR3 length: 14 residues. From germline, CDR1 is MNHNS and CDR2 SASEGT. For the CDR3, the DNA is TGTGCCAGCAGTGAAGCGCTCGACAGGGTCGGCTACACCTTC. Translated: CASSEALDRVGYTF.

This clonotype was counted at least ten times. The V call is TRBV9, the J call TRBJ1-2; no reliable D call. Per germline, CDR1 SGDLS and CDR2 YYNGEE. The V end lost 1 base, the J end lost 1 base, and 8 bases lay between the germline ends. The CDR3 is 14 residues long. The CDR3 coding sequence is TGTGCCAGCAGCGTATCGACGGTTAACTATGGCTACACCTTC. This encodes CASSVSTVNYGYTF.

This clonotype was counted ten times or more. V gene TRBV10-3 combines with J gene TRBJ1-3; maybe TRBD1 (6 bases). This CDR3 comprises 14 residues. The V end lost 10 bases, the J end lost 3 bases, and 16 bases lay between the germline ends. Per germline, CDR1 ENHRY and CDR2 SYGVKD. CDR3 sequence reads: CATRPDSIGNTIYF. CDR3 coding DNA: TGTGCCACTCGCCCGGACAGCATTGGAAACACCATATATTTT.

Remarks on this clonotype: A much bigger clone sits one base away, suggesting this may be a read error. The J gene is TRBJ1-2, the V gene TRBV20-1; D not resolved. Germline V lookup: CDR1 DFQATT, CDR2 SNEGSKA (reference sequence). The CDR3 has 15 residues. V was shortened by 3 bases and J by 0 bases, with 14 bases between the two germline ends. CDR3 region: CSASSFQDANYGYTF. The DNA for the CDR3 is TGCAGTGCTAGTAGTTTCCAGGACGCTAACTATGGCTACACCTTC.

This clonotype was recorded a few times. This chain links TRBV5-8 with TRBJ1-2; TRBD1 matches 7 bases. From germline, CDR1 is SGHTS and CDR2 YDEGEE. The CDR3 loop spans 14 amino acids. Germline trimming cut 4 bases from V and 4 bases from J; bases unmatched to any gene: 7. CDR3 nucleotide sequence: TGTGCCAGCAGCCGGTCACAGGGGACCTATGGCTACACCTTC. Protein sequence: CASSRSQGTYGYTF.

This clonotype occurred many times. The chain joins TRBV10-3 to TRBJ1-1, with 7 bases matching TRBD1. This CDR3 is built from 13 residues. The V and J ends lost 6 bases and 6 bases, in that order; junction bases with no gene match: 7. CDR1 and CDR2 (germline): ENHRY, SYGVKD. The CDR3 here is CAISGTVQPEAFF. CDR3 sequence (DNA): TGTGCCATCAGCGGGACAGTTCAACCTGAAGCTTTCTTT.